This T cell receptor (beta chain) is drawn from a study of T cells in Graves' hyperthyroidism and ophthalmopathy. Diagnoses were established using clinical symptoms, serum thyroxine and TRAb, thyroid ultrasound and orbital computed tomography. The CDR3 spans 14 residues. CDR1 is LGHNT and CDR2 is FRNRAP in the germline V gene. On this clonotype itself: Antigen unknown.

The CDR3 regions of TCR beta were amplified from RNA transcripts. Using the HTBI primer set, a first-round RT-PCR was run on the TCR CDR3. TCRdb itself ran the multiplex PCR reads through MiXCR, one entry per CDR3 protein. This table holds some 510,000 distinct CDR3 sequences, around 42% found once. Findings of the study overall: Model predictions of ophthalmopathy came a median approximately 6.8 months before onset. Stable hyperthyroidism was separated from ophthalmopathy by a model based on 13 V-J features.

This clonotype originated in a woman aged 18-30 years with Graves' hyperthyroidism. Input material: peripheral blood or thyroid tissue (not recorded which). This sequence joins TRBV12-5 and TRBJ2-7; D might be TRBD2 (6 bases). CDR3 bases: TGTGCCAGCAGTTCCCGGGACTCTTCCTACGAGCAGTACTTC. It encodes CASSSRDSSYEQYF. The full variable domain, completed using reference TRBV12-5 and TRBJ2-7, is DARVTQTPRHKVTEMGQEVTMRCQPILGHNTVFWYRQTMMQGLELLAYFRNRAPLDDSGMPKDRFSAEMPDATLATLKIQPSEPRDSAVYFCASSSRDSSYEQYFGPGTRLTVT.